This TCR beta chain was recovered during a study of cytomegalovirus exposure and HLA in healthy donors. Study context: A subsequent analysis reported that the roughly 120 validation repertoires were produced on the same platform that had also been used for the 666 first-cohort repertoires.

About this clone itself: No antigen is known for it.

The CDR3 runs 11 residues. CDR1 is SGHRS, CDR2 YFSETQ, per germline. Trimming left V 0 bases short and J 10 bases short, with 7 bases between. Regarding the study as a whole: That first-cohort TCR clusters tended to co-occur in the roughly 130 validation repertoires was found in a later analysis. For cytomegalovirus status, the classifier reportedly gave diagnoses with high specificity and sensitivity. There were 150 to 200 TCR beta chains listed as cytomegalovirus-associated.

Some clones are missing from TCRdb's copy, which holds only in-frame ones; the method was immunoSEQ multiplex PCR. The data hold hundreds of thousands of clones, with about 90% observed a single time. The TCR sequence derives from a man between 18 and 29 years old in good health and CMV-seropositive. V is TRBV5-1 and J is TRBJ1-1; D is possibly TRBD1 (5 bases). Sequenced input: PBMCs. The CDR3: CASSLDGAAFF. Written as DNA, the CDR3 is TGCGCCAGCAGCTTGGACGGGGCAGCTTTCTTT. The whole variable domain, filled in from reference TRBV5-1 and TRBJ1-1, reads KAGVTQTPRYLIKTRGQQVTLSCSPISGHRSVSWYQQTPGQGLQFLFEYFSETQRNKGNFPGRFSGRQFSNSRSEMNVSTLELGDSALYLCASSLDGAAFFGQGTRLTVV.